The 27 T cell receptor beta chains in this list originate from one sample, sequenced in a study of persistence of HIV-infected CD4 T cells. The libraries were made with immunoSEQ version 4 in survey mode. Sequenced by immunoSEQ multiplex PCR; TCRdb stores in-frame clones only, minus some. The sample lists 40,000 to 60,000 clones, 80% to 90% occurring once. This nonspecific control used anti-CD3/anti-CD28 bead stimulation of CD4+ T cells. Responding CD4+ T cells were sorted by upregulation of both CD40 ligand and CD69. These TCRs' antigens remain unknown. The material was CD4+ T cells sorted from PBMCs after approximately 20-hour stimulation, obtained from a patient who received antiretroviral therapy. Every receptor here comes from an adult woman with HIV who was CMV-seropositive.

The rearrangement joins TRBV10-3 to TRBJ2-2; 7 nucleotides agree with TRBD1. V lost 0 bases, J lost 6 bases, and 7 bases stayed unmatched. The CDR3 is made up of 16 amino acids. Germline loops: CDR1 ENHRY, CDR2 SYGVKD. CDR3 protein: CAISESRQGEAGELFF. The CDR3 DNA is TGTGCCATCAGTGAGTCCAGACAGGGTGAGGCCGGGGAGCTGTTTTTT.

The chain combines TRBV5-1 with TRBJ2-7; D ambiguous. Germline loops: CDR1 SGHRS, CDR2 YFSETQ. The V end lost 3 bases, the J end lost 2 bases, and 9 bases lay between the germline ends. This CDR3 spans 13 amino acids. The chain's CDR3 is CASSSDGAYEQYF. CDR3 nucleotide sequence: TGCGCCAGCAGCTCGGACGGAGCCTACGAGCAGTACTTC.

The chain has TRBV4-1 and TRBJ2-5, with 12 bases identical to TRBD2. The CDR3 runs 16 residues. Germline CDR1 reads MGHRA; CDR2 reads YSYEKL. V lost 4 bases to trimming and J lost 7 bases; unmatched junction nucleotides: 10. The CDR3 region has the DNA TGCGCCAGCAGCCCGATGACTAGCGGGAGCTCTGGGACCCAGTACTTC. It translates to CASSPMTSGSSGTQYF.

Here the CDR3 reads CASSLSRIEQFF. CDR3 nucleotides: TGTGCCAGCAGCTTGTCACGGATCGAGCAGTTCTTC. The V and J genes are TRBV7-2 and TRBJ2-1; the D is unclear. Germline V gene data show CDR1 as SGHTA and CDR2 as FQGNSA. V lost 3 bases to trimming and J lost 10 bases, with 10 bases between them. CDR3 size: 12 residues.

V gene TRBV7-8 combines with J gene TRBJ1-5; D call uncertain. The CDR3 totals 13 residues. Germline CDR1 and CDR2: SGHVS and FQNEAQ. V dropped 3 bases and J dropped 9 bases, with 12 bases sitting between them. The DNA for the CDR3 is TGTGCCAGCAGCTTGGACGCCTGGGGGCCCCAGCATTTT. This sequence encodes CASSLDAWGPQHF.

The chain combines TRBV2 with TRBJ1-3, with unresolved D. The germline V gene has CDR1 SNHLY and CDR2 FYNNEI. The CDR3 has 17 amino acids. Trimming stripped 4 bases from V and 0 bases from J, with 16 bases between. In DNA form, the CDR3 reads TGTGCCAGCAGTGTATCCGTGCGGGGTTTCTCTGGAAACACCATATATTTT. This encodes CASSVSVRGFSGNTIYF.

In its sample, this clone was seen once. This chain uses TRBV5-1 with TRBJ2-3, with unresolved D. V was clipped by 0 bases and J by 5 bases, with 16 bases between them. This CDR3 is built from 16 residues. The V gene's germline CDR1 is SGHRS and CDR2 YFSETQ. The CDR3 region has the DNA TGCGCCAGCAGCTTGGGGGCAAGCTTAGTCGGAGATACGCAGTATTTT. It is translated as CASSLGASLVGDTQYF.

The chain couples TRBV3-1 (or the pseudogene TRBV3-2) to TRBJ1-4; no clear D. The CDR3 length is 16 residues. Germline CDR1 is LGHDT and CDR2 is YNNKEL (reference sequence). The ends were cut back, 2 bases at V and 2 bases at J, with 12 bases in the middle. As DNA, the CDR3 is TGTGCCAGCAGCCAAAGAGGTTCGGGGACTAATGAAAAACTGTTTTTT. Protein sequence: CASSQRGSGTNEKLFF.

This chain connects TRBV7-9 to TRBJ2-7; D not resolved. The germline V and J ends were trimmed by 2 bases and 6 bases, with 23 bases remaining between them. The CDR3 has 17 residues. Germline CDR1 is SEHNR and CDR2 is FQNEAQ (reference sequence). As DNA, the CDR3 is TGTGCCAGCAGCTTATTGCGGTCCCAAACTATGGCTAGCGAGCAGTACTTC. It specifies CASSLLRSQTMASEQYF.

The V call is TRBV5-1, the J call TRBJ2-7; possible D gene TRBD1, 5 bases. Germline V gene sequence: CDR1 SGHRS, CDR2 YFSETQ. Trimming removed 8 bases from V and 4 bases from J, with 10 bases in between. This CDR3 region has 11 residues. The CDR3 here is CASQGVYEQYF. CDR3 sequence (DNA): TGCGCCAGTCAAGGGGTTTACGAGCAGTACTTC.

This sequence joins TRBV27 and TRBJ2-7, with D uncertain. Germline values: CDR1 MNHEY, CDR2 SMNVEV (reference sequence). V lost 6 bases and J 3 bases, leaving 9 bases between the germline ends. The CDR3 has 12 amino acids. The CDR3 DNA reads as TGTGCCAGCAGCTCGGCTGGCTACGAGCAGTACTTC. This codes for CASSSAGYEQYF.

This clone was found a few times. V gene TRBV24-1 combines with J gene TRBJ1-5, with D possibly being TRBD1 (5 bases). CDR1 and CDR2 (germline): KGHDR, SFDVKD. There are 14 residues in the CDR3. V gave up 3 bases and J gave up 7 bases, with 12 bases separating them. For the CDR3, the DNA is TGTGCCACCAGTGATGAAACCAGGGTACAGCCCCAGCATTTT. Residues: CATSDETRVQPQHF.

This clone was seen only once. The chain links TRBV28 to TRBJ1-5; 7 bases match TRBD1. The CDR3 runs 14 residues. The V and J ends lost 6 bases and 6 bases, in that order; junction bases with no gene match: 8. Germline values: CDR1 MDHEN, CDR2 SYDVKM. Here the CDR3 reads CASRPTGEVQPQHF. For the CDR3, the DNA is TGTGCCAGCAGACCTACAGGGGAGGTTCAGCCCCAGCATTTT.

The chain combines TRBV5-4 with TRBJ1-1; D not resolved. This CDR3 has 13 residues. Deletions cut 0 bases from V and 2 bases from J, with 5 bases between. Per the germline V gene, CDR1 is SGHNT and CDR2 is YYREEE (reference sequence). The CDR3 reads CASSLDTNTEAFF. CDR3 nucleotide sequence: TGTGCCAGCAGCTTGGACACAAACACTGAAGCTTTCTTT.

The chain has TRBV5-4 and TRBJ1-5; 8 nucleotides align to TRBD1. Germline trimming cut 3 bases from V and 0 bases from J; bases unmatched to any gene: 2. From germline, CDR1 is SGHNT and CDR2 YYREEE (reference sequence). CDR3 length: 15 amino acids. This chain's CDR3 is CASSSQGASNQPQHF. The DNA of the CDR3 is TGTGCCAGCAGCTCCCAGGGGGCTAGCAATCAGCCCCAGCATTTT.

The V and J genes are TRBV28 and TRBJ2-7; D could derive from TRBD1 or TRBD2 (5 bases each). The CDR3 extends over 15 amino acids. V lost 1 base to trimming and J lost 2 bases, with 12 bases between them. CDR1 is MDHEN and CDR2 is SYDVKM in the germline V gene. The CDR3, as DNA: TGTGCCAGCAGTTTATACCGGGACGCCGCCTACGAGCAGTACTTC. Encoded protein: CASSLYRDAAYEQYF.

CDR3 sequence reads: CSVLIAGRTGELFF. DNA of the CDR3: TGCAGCGTCCTTATAGCGGGACGCACCGGGGAGCTGTTTTTT. The chain recombines TRBV29-1 with TRBJ2-2; 8 positions agree with TRBD2. CDR1 is SQVTM and CDR2 is ANQGSEA in the germline V gene. J gave up 4 bases and V 6 bases, and 7 bases lay outside the gene matches. The CDR3 extends over 14 amino acids.

This clone was recorded once. The V call is TRBV29-1, the J call TRBJ2-7; perhaps TRBD1 as D (6 bases). The CDR3 has 13 residues. The V end was cut by 7 bases, the J end by 0 bases, with 13 bases between. The germline CDR1 and CDR2 sequences are SQVTM and ANQGSEA. This CDR3 reads CSATTGSSYEQYF. Here the CDR3 DNA reads TGCAGCGCCACGACAGGAAGCTCCTACGAGCAGTACTTC.

This chain joins TRBV29-1 and TRBJ2-7; D could derive from TRBD1 or TRBD2 (6 bases each). The CDR3 extends over 13 amino acids. CDR1 is SQVTM and CDR2 is ANQGSEA in the germline V gene. The V end was cut by 3 bases, the J end by 2 bases, with 11 bases between. CDR3 sequence reads: CSVEIRGAYEQYF. The DNA for the CDR3 is TGCAGCGTTGAGATAAGGGGGGCCTACGAGCAGTACTTC.

This chain uses TRBV18 with TRBJ2-1; 14 bases are a match to TRBD2. Germline assignment: CDR1 KGHSH and CDR2 LQKENI. With V trimmed by 3 bases and J by 2 bases, 3 bases remained unmatched. This CDR3 is built from 17 residues. The CDR3, as DNA: TGTGCCAGCTCACCCCGGACTAGCGGGGGGCCCTACAATGAGCAGTTCTTC. Translation: CASSPRTSGGPYNEQFF.

J is TRBJ2-1 and V is TRBV10-3; TRBD1 might be the D (5 bases). Germline CDR1 ENHRY, CDR2 SYGVKD. This CDR3 is 18 amino acids long. V was clipped by 2 bases and J by 7 bases, with 24 bases between them. CDR3 DNA: TGTGCCATCAGTGAGCCTCCCCCGGGCAGGGCGGAAAGAAATGAGCAGTTCTTC. It is translated as CAISEPPPGRAERNEQFF.

This chain links TRBV5-1 with TRBJ1-1; 8 bases are a match to TRBD1. The CDR3 runs 14 residues. The V and J ends lost 4 bases and 11 bases, in that order; junction bases with no gene match: 13. Germline assignment: CDR1 SGHRS and CDR2 YFSETQ. DNA of the CDR3: TGCGCCAGCAGCCCCGGGACAGGATCCCCGGACGCTTTCTTT. This translates into CASSPGTGSPDAFF.

The chain carries TRBV28 and TRBJ1-5, with unresolved D. CDR1 and CDR2 from the germline V gene are MDHEN and SYDVKM. The V and J ends lost 7 bases and 11 bases respectively, with 15 bases between them. The CDR3 consists of 12 residues. DNA of the CDR3: TGTGCCAGCACCGACCCCCCCGAGGCCCAGCATTTT. Amino acids: CASTDPPEAQHF.

V usage is TRBV29-1 and J usage is TRBJ1-2; 9 bases map to TRBD1. CDR1 SQVTM and CDR2 ANQGSEA come from the germline V gene. The length of the CDR3 is 14 residues. The V gene end was trimmed by 7 bases and the J gene end by 0 bases; junction bases not matched to a gene: 6. The DNA for the CDR3 is TGCAGCGCCCGGACAGGGGACGCTAACTATGGCTACACCTTC. Protein product: CSARTGDANYGYTF.

V usage is TRBV7-6 and J usage is TRBJ2-2; D is perhaps TRBD1 or TRBD2 (7 bases each). The germline V and J ends were trimmed by 6 bases and 4 bases, with 12 bases remaining between them. Germline V gives CDR1 SGHVS, CDR2 FNYEAQ. The CDR3 has 14 residues. The CDR3 DNA reads TGTGCCAGCAGACAGGGGAGGGGCACCGGGGAGCTGTTTTTT. It translates to CASRQGRGTGELFF.

In its sample, this clone was seen a few times. The rearrangement joins TRBV23-1 to TRBJ2-1, with 8 positions matching TRBD1. TRBV23-1 is given ORF status, its function remaining uncertain. Unmatched junction bases numbered 10, after V lost 3 bases and J lost 0 bases. The CDR3 extends over 18 amino acids. As DNA, the CDR3 is TGCGCCAGCAGTCAGTCCGTCCAGGACAGGGACTCCTACAATGAGCAGTTCTTC. Its translation: CASSQSVQDRDSYNEQFF.

The chain recombines TRBV11-3 with TRBJ1-1, with D tentatively TRBD1 (5 bases). Trimming pared 1 base from V and 4 bases from J, leaving 10 bases between. CDR1 and CDR2 from the germline V gene are SGHNT and YENEEA. This CDR3 is 14 amino acids long. CDR3 in DNA: TGTGCCAGCAGCTTAGGAAGGGGATCCACTGAAGCTTTCTTT. Translating it yields CASSLGRGSTEAFF.